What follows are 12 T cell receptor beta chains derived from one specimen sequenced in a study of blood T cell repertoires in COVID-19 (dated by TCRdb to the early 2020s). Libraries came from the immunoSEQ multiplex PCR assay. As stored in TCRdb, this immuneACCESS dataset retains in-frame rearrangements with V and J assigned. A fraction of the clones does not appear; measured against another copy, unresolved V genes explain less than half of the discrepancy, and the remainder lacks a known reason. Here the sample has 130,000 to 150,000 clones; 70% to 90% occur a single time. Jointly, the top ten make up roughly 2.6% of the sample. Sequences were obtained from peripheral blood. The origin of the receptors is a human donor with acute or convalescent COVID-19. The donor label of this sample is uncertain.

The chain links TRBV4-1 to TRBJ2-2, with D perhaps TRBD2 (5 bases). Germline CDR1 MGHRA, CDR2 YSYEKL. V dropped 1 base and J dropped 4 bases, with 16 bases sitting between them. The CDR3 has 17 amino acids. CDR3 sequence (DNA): TGCGCCAGCAGCCAAGGGGTACTAGGGAGCGGCACCGGGGAGCTGTTTTTT. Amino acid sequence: CASSQGVLGSGTGELFF.

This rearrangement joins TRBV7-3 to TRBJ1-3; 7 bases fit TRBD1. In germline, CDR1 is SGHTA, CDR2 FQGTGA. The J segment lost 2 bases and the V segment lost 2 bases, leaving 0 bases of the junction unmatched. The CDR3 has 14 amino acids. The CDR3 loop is CASSLGTAGNTIYF. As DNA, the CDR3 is TGTGCCAGCAGCTTAGGGACAGCTGGAAACACCATATATTTT.

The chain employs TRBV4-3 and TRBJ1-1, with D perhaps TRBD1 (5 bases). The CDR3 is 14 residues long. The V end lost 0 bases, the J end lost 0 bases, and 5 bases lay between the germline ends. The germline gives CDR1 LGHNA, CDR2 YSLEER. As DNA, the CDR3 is TGCGCCAGCAGCCAAGACAGGGTGAACACTGAAGCTTTCTTT. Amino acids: CASSQDRVNTEAFF.

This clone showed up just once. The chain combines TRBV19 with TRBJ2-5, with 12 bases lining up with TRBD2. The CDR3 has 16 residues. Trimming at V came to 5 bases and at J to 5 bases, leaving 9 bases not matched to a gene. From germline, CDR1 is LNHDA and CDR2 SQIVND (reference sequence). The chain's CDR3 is CASSPQTSGGKETQYF. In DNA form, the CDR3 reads TGTGCCAGTAGTCCGCAGACTAGCGGGGGAAAGGAGACCCAGTACTTC. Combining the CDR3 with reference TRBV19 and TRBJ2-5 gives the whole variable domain DGGITQSPKYLFRKEGQNVTLSCEQNLNHDAMYWYRQDPGQGLRLIYYSQIVNDFQKGDIAEGYSVSREKKESFPLTVTSAQKNPTAFYLCASSPQTSGGKETQYFGPGTRLLVL.

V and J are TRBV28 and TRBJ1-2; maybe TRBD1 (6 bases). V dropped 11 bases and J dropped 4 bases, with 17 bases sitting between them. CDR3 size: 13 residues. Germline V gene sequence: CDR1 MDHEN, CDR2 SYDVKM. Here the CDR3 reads CAVDRLASYGYTF. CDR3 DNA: TGTGCCGTAGACAGGTTGGCCAGCTATGGCTACACCTTC.

CDR3 nucleotides: TGCGCCAGCAGCTTGGTAGGGGGCGCCGACCTCGAGACCCAGTACTTC. Amino acid sequence: CASSLVGGADLETQYF. V and J are TRBV5-1 and TRBJ2-5, with 7 nucleotides matching TRBD1. CDR1 and CDR2 from the germline V gene are SGHRS and YFSETQ. V shed 0 bases and J 5 bases; nucleotides not matched to a gene: 10. This CDR3 has 16 amino acids.

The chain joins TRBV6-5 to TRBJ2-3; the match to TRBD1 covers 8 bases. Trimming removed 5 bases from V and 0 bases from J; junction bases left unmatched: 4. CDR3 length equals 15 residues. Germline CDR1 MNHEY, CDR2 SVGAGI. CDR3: CASSRTGTSTDTQYF. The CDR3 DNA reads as TGTGCCAGCAGTAGGACAGGGACTAGCACAGATACGCAGTATTTT.

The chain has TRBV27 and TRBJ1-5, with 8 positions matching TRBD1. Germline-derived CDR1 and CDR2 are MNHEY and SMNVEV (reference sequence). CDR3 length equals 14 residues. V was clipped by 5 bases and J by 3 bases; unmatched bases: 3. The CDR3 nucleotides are TGTGCCAGCAGTCCGGACAGGGTCAATCAGCCCCAGCATTTT. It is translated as CASSPDRVNQPQHF.

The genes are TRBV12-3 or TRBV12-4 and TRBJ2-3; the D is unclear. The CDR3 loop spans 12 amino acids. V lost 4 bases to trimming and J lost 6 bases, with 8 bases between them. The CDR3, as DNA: TGTGCCAGCAGTTCCGTTCGGGATACGCAGTATTTT. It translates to CASSSVRDTQYF.

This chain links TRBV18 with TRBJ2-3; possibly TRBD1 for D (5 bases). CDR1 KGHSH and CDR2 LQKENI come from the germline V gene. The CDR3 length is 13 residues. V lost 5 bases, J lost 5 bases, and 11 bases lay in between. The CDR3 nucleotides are TGTGCCAGCTCATATTCCAGGGTAGATACGCAGTATTTT. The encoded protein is CASSYSRVDTQYF.

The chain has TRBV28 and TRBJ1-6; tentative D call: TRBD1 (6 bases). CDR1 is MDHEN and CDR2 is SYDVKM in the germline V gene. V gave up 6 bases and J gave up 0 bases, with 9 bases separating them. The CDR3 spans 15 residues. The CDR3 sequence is CASSPGVSYNSPLHF. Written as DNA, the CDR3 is TGTGCCAGCAGCCCAGGGGTCTCCTATAATTCACCCCTCCACTTT. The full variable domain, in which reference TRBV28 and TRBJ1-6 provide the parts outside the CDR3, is DVKVTQSSRYLVKRTGEKVFLECVQDMDHENMFWYRQDPGLGLRLIYFSYDVKMKEKGDIPEGYSVSREKKERFSLILESASTNQTSMYLCASSPGVSYNSPLHFGNGTRLTVT.

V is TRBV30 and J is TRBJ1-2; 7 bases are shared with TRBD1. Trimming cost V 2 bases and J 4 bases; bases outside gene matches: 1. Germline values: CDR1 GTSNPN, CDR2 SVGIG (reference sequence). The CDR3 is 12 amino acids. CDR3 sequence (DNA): TGTGCCTGGAGTCCAGGGGGCTATGGCTACACCTTC. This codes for CAWSPGGYGYTF.